The text below deals with one T cell receptor beta chain. Antigen specificity is unknown. Combining a sample-barcoded 5' primer with a J-beta primer mix, a second PCR ran for roughly 7 to 12 cycles. TCRdb re-called the 5' RACE reads through MiXCR, storing one row per CDR3 protein. There are 1.5 million or so distinct CDR3 sequences in the sample; approximately 43% occur only once, and under 5% lies in the top ten. The sample comes from a study of blood T cells in healthy people across ages. General study findings and limits: Without sorted subsets, naive and antigen-experienced compartments could not be conclusively compared. No one knew whether donors had CMV, which possibly confounded expanded clonotype changes.

The germline V gene encodes CDR1 MNHEY and CDR2 SVGEGT. J gave up 6 bases and V 0 bases, and 15 bases lay outside the gene matches. CDR3 length equals 19 residues. The authors drew about 9.9 milliliters of peripheral blood from each donor. Total RNA amounts of at least 5 micrograms were extracted per sample. The sequenced material came from blood. The J gene is TRBJ2-1, the V gene TRBV6-2 or TRBV6-3; TRBD2 matches at 9 bases. The clonotype comes from a woman between 18 and 29 years old in good health. DNA of the CDR3: TGTGCCAGCAGTTACTCACACTGGCGGGGGGGTCCACACGGCAATGAGCAGTTCTTC. Encoded protein: CASSYSHWRGGPHGNEQFF.